What follows are 12 T cell receptor beta chains derived from one specimen sequenced in a study of shared clonotypes between healthy human individuals. Produced via immunoSEQ multiplex PCR; TCRdb's table is partial and in-frame only. The sample carries 300,000 to 400,000 clones, approximately 74% recorded once. Sequenced input: memory CD4+ T cells sorted from blood. Subset here: CD45RA-negative fraction. Receptors were obtained from a man younger than 45 in good health.

The chain has TRBV30 and TRBJ1-2; 9 bases match TRBD1. With V trimmed by 5 bases and J by 8 bases, 15 bases remained unmatched. Germline CDR1 and CDR2: GTSNPN and SVGIG (reference sequence). This CDR3 has 15 amino acids. The DNA for the CDR3 is TGTGCCTGGGCCTATCCAGGACAGGGGATGAGCGGCTACACCTTC. Protein: CAWAYPGQGMSGYTF.

This clone was seen once. V is TRBV5-4 and J is TRBJ2-7; unclear D gene. The length of the CDR3 is 14 residues. Germline CDR1 SGHNT, CDR2 YYREEE (reference sequence). V was cut by 4 bases and J by 2 bases, with 13 bases left in between. The CDR3, as DNA: TGTGCCAGCAGCCCTCTACCATTTACCTACGAGCAGTACTTC. Residues: CASSPLPFTYEQYF.

This clone came up a few times. This sequence joins TRBV5-1 and TRBJ1-1, with D perhaps TRBD1 (6 bases). The CDR3 consists of 13 residues. V was trimmed by 3 bases and J by 5 bases, leaving 11 bases between them. Germline CDR1 and CDR2: SGHRS and YFSETQ. Written as DNA, the CDR3 is TGCGCCAGCAGCTCAGGGGTGGGGACTGAAGCTTTCTTT. Protein product: CASSSGVGTEAFF.

The chain joins TRBV7-9 to TRBJ1-2; 8 bases are shared with TRBD1. CDR3 length: 15 residues. Germline values: CDR1 SEHNR, CDR2 FQNEAQ (reference sequence). The junction had 13 bases not matched to a gene; V was cut back by 5 bases and J by 8 bases. The CDR3 sequence: CASSPWTGSGYGYTF. The CDR3 nucleotides read TGTGCCAGCAGCCCATGGACAGGGTCGGGCTACGGCTACACCTTC.

The chain uses TRBV20-1 and TRBJ2-4; D not certain. Germline lookup yields CDR1 DFQATT and CDR2 SNEGSKA (reference sequence). Trimming stripped 7 bases from V and 5 bases from J, with 9 bases between. The CDR3 is 11 residues long. The CDR3 spells CSVMRQNIQYF. The CDR3 DNA follows: TGCAGTGTCATGAGGCAAAACATTCAGTACTTC.

The V gene is TRBV2, the J gene TRBJ1-1, with D unresolved. Trimming pared 8 bases from V and 1 base from J, leaving 11 bases between. Germline V lookup: CDR1 SNHLY, CDR2 FYNNEI. There are 13 residues in the CDR3. CDR3 amino acids: CASCLRGNTEAFF. The CDR3 DNA reads TGTGCCAGCTGCCTCCGAGGGAACACTGAAGCTTTCTTT. The variable domain in full, with the rest retrieved from reference TRBV2 and TRBJ1-1, is EPEVTQTPSHQVTQMGQEVILRCVPISNHLYFYWYRQILGQKVEFLVSFYNNEISEKSEIFDDQFSVERPDGSNFTLKIRSTKLEDSAMYFCASCLRGNTEAFFGQGTRLTVV.

Concerning this clone itself: It differs at one base from a far larger clone, so likely a read error. In the same sample, other DNA sequences code for this CDR3. The chain has TRBV7-9 and TRBJ2-1, with a possible D match to TRBD2 (5 bases). Germline-derived CDR1 and CDR2 are SEHNR and FQNEAQ (reference sequence). The CDR3 loop spans 19 amino acids. CDR3 coding DNA: TGTGCCAGTAGCTTAGCGCTAAGAACTCTAAGCGGCAACCTCAATGAGCAGTTCTTC. It translates to CASSLALRTLSGNLNEQFF.

The chain is built from TRBV6-6 and TRBJ2-3; a weak D match, TRBD1 (5 bases). Per germline, CDR1 MNHNY and CDR2 SVGAGI (reference sequence). This CDR3 has 14 residues. The ends were cut back, 2 bases at V and 5 bases at J, with 11 bases in the middle. The chain's CDR3 is CASSYPTGKDTQYF. The CDR3 DNA is TGTGCCAGCAGTTACCCCACAGGAAAAGATACGCAGTATTTT.

This sequence joins TRBV6-6 and TRBJ1-5; perhaps TRBD1 as D (6 bases). The CDR3 runs 13 residues. CDR1 and CDR2 (germline): MNHNY, SVGAGI (reference sequence). V lost 5 bases, J lost 4 bases, and 9 bases lay in between. CDR3 in DNA: TGTGCCAGCAGTCCGACAGGTAATCAGCCCCAGCATTTT. It translates to CASSPTGNQPQHF.

This clone appeared a few times. The chain links TRBV7-2 to TRBJ1-2; no clear D. Germline loops: CDR1 SGHTA, CDR2 FQGNSA. V was trimmed by 1 base and J by 3 bases, leaving 6 bases between them. CDR3 length equals 13 residues. CDR3 protein: CASSLVLDYGYTF. The CDR3 nucleotides are TGTGCCAGCAGCTTAGTATTAGACTATGGCTACACCTTC.

This clone appeared a single time. The chain has TRBV2 and TRBJ2-2; D is undetermined. The V end was cut by 5 bases, the J end by 3 bases, with 4 bases between. Germline V gives CDR1 SNHLY, CDR2 FYNNEI. This CDR3 contains 12 residues. This CDR3 reads CASSSYTGELFF. CDR3 bases: TGTGCCAGCAGTAGCTACACCGGGGAGCTGTTTTTT.

The J gene is TRBJ2-7, the V gene TRBV18; D not resolved. V gave up 2 bases and J gave up 2 bases, with 4 bases separating them. The CDR3 totals 12 residues. Germline assignment: CDR1 KGHSH and CDR2 LQKENI. CDR3 sequence: CASSPGPYEQYF. The CDR3 DNA sequence: TGTGCCAGCTCACCAGGTCCCTACGAGCAGTACTTC.